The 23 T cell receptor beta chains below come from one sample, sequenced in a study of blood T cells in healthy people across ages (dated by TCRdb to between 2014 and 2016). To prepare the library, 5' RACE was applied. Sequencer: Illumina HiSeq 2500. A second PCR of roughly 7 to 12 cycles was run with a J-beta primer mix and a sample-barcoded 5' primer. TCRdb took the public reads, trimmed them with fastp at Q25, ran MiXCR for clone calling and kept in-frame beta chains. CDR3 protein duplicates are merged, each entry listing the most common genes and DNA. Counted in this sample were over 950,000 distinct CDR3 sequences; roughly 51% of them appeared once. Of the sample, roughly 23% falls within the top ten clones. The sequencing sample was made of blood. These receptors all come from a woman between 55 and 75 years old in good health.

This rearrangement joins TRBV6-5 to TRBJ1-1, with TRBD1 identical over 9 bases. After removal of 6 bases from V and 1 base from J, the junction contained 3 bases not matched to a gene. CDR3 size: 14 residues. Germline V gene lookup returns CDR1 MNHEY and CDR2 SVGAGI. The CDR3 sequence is CASRVDRGNTEAFF. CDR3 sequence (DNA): TGTGCCAGCAGAGTGGACAGGGGGAACACTGAAGCTTTCTTT.

CDR3 region: CATSDLHTPSTDTQYF. The CDR3 DNA is TGTGCCACCAGTGATTTGCATACACCTAGCACAGATACGCAGTATTTT. The chain carries TRBV24-1 and TRBJ2-3; D is undetermined. This CDR3 is 16 amino acids long. Trimming cost V 0 bases and J 0 bases, with 9 bases left between them. The germline CDR1 and CDR2 sequences are KGHDR and SFDVKD.

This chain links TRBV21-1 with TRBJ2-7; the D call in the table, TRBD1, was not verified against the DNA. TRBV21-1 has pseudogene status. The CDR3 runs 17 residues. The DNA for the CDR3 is TGTGCCAGCAGCGTCCCGATAGGGGGTTATTTTCCCTACGAGCAGTACTTC. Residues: CASSVPIGGYFPYEQYF.

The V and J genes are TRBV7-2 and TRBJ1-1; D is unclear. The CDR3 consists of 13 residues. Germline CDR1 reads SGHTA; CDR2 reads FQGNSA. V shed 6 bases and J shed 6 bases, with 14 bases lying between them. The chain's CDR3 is CASSKLWGAEAFF. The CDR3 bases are TGTGCCAGCAGTAAATTGTGGGGTGCTGAAGCTTTCTTT.

DNA for the CDR3: TGTGCCAGCAGGAAGGCCCCGGGACAAGAGACCCAGTACTTC. This sequence encodes CASRKAPGQETQYF. The chain couples TRBV6-1 to TRBJ2-5, with D maybe TRBD2 (5 bases). The germline V gene encodes CDR1 MNHNS and CDR2 SASEGT. The V gene lost 6 bases and the J gene lost 2 bases, with 13 bases spanning the gap. The CDR3 covers 14 residues.

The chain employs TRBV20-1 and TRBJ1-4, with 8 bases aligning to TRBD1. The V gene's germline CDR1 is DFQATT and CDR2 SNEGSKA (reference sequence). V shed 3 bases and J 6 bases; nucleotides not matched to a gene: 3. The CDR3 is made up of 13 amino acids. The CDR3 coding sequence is TGCAGTGCTAGCAGGGGGCCAGATGAAAAACTGTTTTTT. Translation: CSASRGPDEKLFF.

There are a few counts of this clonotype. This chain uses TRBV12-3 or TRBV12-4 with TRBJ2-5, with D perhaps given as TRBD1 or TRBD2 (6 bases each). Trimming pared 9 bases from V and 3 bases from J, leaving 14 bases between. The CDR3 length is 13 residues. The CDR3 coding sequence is TGTGCCAGTCAAGGGGGGCGCGAAGAGACCCAGTACTTC. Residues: CASQGGREETQYF.

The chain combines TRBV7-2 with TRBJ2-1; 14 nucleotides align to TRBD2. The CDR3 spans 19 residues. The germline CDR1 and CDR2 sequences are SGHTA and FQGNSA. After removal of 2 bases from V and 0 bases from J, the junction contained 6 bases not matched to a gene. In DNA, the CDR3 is TGTGCCAGCAGCTTACTGGGACTAGCGGGAGTCTCCTCCTACAATGAGCAGTTCTTC. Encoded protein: CASSLLGLAGVSSYNEQFF.

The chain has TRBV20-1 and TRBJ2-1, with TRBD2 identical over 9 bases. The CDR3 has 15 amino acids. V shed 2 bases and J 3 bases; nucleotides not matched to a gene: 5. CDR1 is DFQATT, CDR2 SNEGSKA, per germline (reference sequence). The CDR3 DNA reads TGCAGTGCTAGAAATGCTAGCGGGATCTACAATGAGCAGTTCTTC. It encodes CSARNASGIYNEQFF.

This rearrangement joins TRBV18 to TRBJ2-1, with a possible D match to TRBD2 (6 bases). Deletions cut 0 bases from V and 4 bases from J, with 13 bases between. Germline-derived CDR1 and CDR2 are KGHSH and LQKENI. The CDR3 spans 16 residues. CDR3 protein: CASSPPLIAVYNEQFF. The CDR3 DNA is TGTGCCAGCTCACCACCGTTAATAGCGGTGTACAATGAGCAGTTCTTC.

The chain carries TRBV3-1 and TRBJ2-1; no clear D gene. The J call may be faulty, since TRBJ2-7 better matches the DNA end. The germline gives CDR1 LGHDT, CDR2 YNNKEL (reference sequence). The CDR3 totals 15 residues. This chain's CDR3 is CASSHIGFSYNEQYF. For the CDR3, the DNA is TGTGCCAGCAGCCACATAGGGTTCTCCTACAATGAGCAGTACTTC.

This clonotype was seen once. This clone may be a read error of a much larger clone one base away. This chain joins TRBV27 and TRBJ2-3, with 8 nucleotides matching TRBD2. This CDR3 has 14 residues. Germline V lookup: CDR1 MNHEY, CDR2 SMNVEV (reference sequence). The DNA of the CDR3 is TGTGCCAGCCGACGGGAGGGTAGCACAGATACGCGGTATTTT. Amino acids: CASRREGSTDTRYF.

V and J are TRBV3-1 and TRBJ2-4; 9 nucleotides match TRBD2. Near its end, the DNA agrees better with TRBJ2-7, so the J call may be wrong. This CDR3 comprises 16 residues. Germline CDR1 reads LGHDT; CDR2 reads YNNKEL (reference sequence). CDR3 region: CASSRHSSGTQDEQYF. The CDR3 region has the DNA TGTGCCAGCAGCCGACACTCTAGCGGGACGCAGGACGAGCAGTACTTC.

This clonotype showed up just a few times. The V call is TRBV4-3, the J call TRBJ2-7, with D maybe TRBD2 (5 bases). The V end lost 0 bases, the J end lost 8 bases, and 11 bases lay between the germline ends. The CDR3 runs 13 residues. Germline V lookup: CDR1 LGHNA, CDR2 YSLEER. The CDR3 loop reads CASSQEVRTQQYF. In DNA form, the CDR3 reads TGCGCCAGCAGCCAAGAAGTCCGGACTCAGCAGTACTTC.

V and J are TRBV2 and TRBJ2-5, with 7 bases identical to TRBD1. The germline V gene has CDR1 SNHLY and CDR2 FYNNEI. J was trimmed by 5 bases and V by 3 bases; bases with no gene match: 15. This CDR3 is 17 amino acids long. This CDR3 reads CASSDEVETGLYETQYF. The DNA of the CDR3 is TGTGCCAGCAGTGACGAGGTTGAGACAGGGCTTTACGAGACCCAGTACTTC.

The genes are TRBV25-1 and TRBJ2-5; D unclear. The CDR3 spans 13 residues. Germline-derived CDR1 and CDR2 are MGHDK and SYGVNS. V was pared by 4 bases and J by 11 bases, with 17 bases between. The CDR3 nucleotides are TGTGCCAGCAGTGGGCACCGCCTCCAGGAGCAGTACTTC. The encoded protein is CASSGHRLQEQYF.

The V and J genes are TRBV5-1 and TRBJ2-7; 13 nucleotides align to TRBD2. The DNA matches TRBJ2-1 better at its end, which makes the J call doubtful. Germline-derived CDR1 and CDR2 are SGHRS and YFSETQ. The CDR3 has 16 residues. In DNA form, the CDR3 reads TGCGCCAGCAGCTTGAGGGGACTAGCGGGGCACAATGAGCAGTTCTTC. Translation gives CASSLRGLAGHNEQFF.

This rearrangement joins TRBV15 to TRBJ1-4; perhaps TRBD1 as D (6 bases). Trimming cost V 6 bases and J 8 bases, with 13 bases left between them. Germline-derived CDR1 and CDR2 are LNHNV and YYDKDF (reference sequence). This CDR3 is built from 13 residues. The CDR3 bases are TGTGCCACCAGGGTGGGGGCAGGGGAAAAACTGTTTTTT. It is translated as CATRVGAGEKLFF.

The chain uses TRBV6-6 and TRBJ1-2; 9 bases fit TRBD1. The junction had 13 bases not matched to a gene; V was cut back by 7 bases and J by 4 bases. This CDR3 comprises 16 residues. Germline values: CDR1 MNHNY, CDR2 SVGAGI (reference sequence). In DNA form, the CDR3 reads TGTGCCAGCACCGTATCCTGGACAGGGGACCGCTATGGCTACACCTTC. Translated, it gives CASTVSWTGDRYGYTF.

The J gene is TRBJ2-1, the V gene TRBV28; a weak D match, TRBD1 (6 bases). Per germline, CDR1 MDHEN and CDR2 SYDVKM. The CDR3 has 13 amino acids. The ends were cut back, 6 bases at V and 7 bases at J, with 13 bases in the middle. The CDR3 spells CASSRTVKNEQFF. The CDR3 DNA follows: TGTGCCAGCAGCCGGACAGTAAAGAATGAGCAGTTCTTC.

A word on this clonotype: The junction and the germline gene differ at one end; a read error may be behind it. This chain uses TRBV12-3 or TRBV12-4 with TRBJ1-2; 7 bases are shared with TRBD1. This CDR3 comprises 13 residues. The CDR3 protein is CASSPRTGHGCTF. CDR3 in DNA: TGTGCCAGCAGTCCCCGGACAGGCCACGGCTGCACCTTC.

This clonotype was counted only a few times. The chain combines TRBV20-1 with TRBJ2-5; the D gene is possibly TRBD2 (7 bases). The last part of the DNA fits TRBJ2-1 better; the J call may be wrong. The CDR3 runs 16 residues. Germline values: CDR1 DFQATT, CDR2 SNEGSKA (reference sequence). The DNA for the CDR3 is TGCAGTGCTAGAGGTCGGAGGGGGGGCATTCAAGAGACCCAGTTCTTC. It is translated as CSARGRRGGIQETQFF.

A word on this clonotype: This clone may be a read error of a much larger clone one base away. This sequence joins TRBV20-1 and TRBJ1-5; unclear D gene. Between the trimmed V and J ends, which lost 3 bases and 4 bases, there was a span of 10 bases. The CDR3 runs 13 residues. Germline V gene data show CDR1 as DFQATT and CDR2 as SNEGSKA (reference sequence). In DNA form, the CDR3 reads TGCAGTGCTAGTGCTTTGGGGAATCAGCCCCAGCATTTT. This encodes CSASALGNQPQHF.